Shown below are 13 T cell receptor beta chains from a single sample sequenced in a study of tumor-infiltrating lymphocytes in localized non-small cell lung cancer. Libraries were prepared by immunoSEQ multiplex PCR; TCRdb keeps only in-frame clonotypes and omits some of them. Altogether about 7,100 clones are present, 64% being singletons, with the ten largest covering 10% to 15%. The source material was uninvolved lung tissue not adjacent to the tumor. These receptors were obtained from a human donor with non-small cell lung cancer.

The CDR3 is CASSATGETQYF. CDR3 DNA: TGTGCCAGCAGCGCGACTGGAGAGACCCAGTACTTC. The J gene is TRBJ2-5, the V gene TRBV11-3; D gene ambiguous. Trimming left V 5 bases short and J 4 bases short, with 8 bases between. The CDR3 consists of 12 residues. Looked up from germline, CDR1 is SGHNT and CDR2 is YENEEA. Using reference TRBV11-3 and TRBJ2-5 for the parts outside the CDR3, the full variable domain is EAGVVQSPRYKIIEKKQPVAFWCNPISGHNTLYWYLQNLGQGPELLIRYENEEAVDDSQLPKDRFSAERLKGVDSTLKIQPAELGDSAVYLCASSATGETQYFGPGTRLLVL.

V is TRBV5-4 and J is TRBJ2-2, with 7 bases matching TRBD1. This CDR3 has 18 residues. Looked up from germline, CDR1 is SGHNT and CDR2 is YYREEE (reference sequence). V shed 4 bases, J shed 1 base, and the junction held 13 bases outside the gene matches. The CDR3: CASSGQWSGTENTGELFF. In nucleotides, the CDR3 is TGTGCCAGCAGCGGGCAATGGTCCGGGACAGAGAACACCGGGGAGCTGTTTTTT.

A few counts support this clone. The chain is built from TRBV5-1 and TRBJ1-1; D gene uncertain. The length of the CDR3 is 14 residues. V lost 1 base and J 1 base, leaving 8 bases between the germline ends. Germline CDR1 SGHRS, CDR2 YFSETQ. The CDR3 DNA follows: TGCGCCAGCAGCTTGCTACAGCAGAACACTGAAGCTTTCTTT. Its translation is CASSLLQQNTEAFF.

V and J are TRBV4-1 and TRBJ1-2, with D unclear. Germline V gene lookup returns CDR1 MGHRA and CDR2 YSYEKL. V lost 1 base and J lost 6, with 9 bases in between. The CDR3 loop spans 13 amino acids. The CDR3 DNA sequence: TGCGCCAGCAGCCAAGTCGGCAGACATGGCTACACCTTC. Protein product: CASSQVGRHGYTF.

In this sample, this clone turned up a few times. This chain connects TRBV7-6 to TRBJ1-1; tentatively, D is TRBD1 (5 bases). Trimming pared 2 bases from V and 1 base from J, leaving 8 bases between. The CDR3 totals 14 residues. Germline-derived CDR1 and CDR2 are SGHVS and FNYEAQ. The CDR3, as DNA: TGTGCCAGCAGCTTACAGGGAGGGAACACTGAAGCTTTCTTT. Protein: CASSLQGGNTEAFF.

This clone has more than one count but fewer than ten. This chain uses TRBV7-9 with TRBJ1-2; perhaps TRBD1 as D (5 bases). CDR3 length: 14 residues. V lost 4 bases to trimming and J lost 5 bases, with 14 bases between them. Germline CDR1 is SEHNR and CDR2 is FQNEAQ (reference sequence). Written as DNA, the CDR3 is TGTGCCAGCAGCTATGGGGATCGGGGGTATGGCTACACCTTC. Protein product: CASSYGDRGYGYTF.

This sequence joins TRBV28 and TRBJ1-2; D remains unclear. The CDR3 totals 12 residues. Looked up from germline, CDR1 is MDHEN and CDR2 is SYDVKM. Trimming left V 2 bases short and J 5 bases short, with 6 bases between. The CDR3 sequence is CASSLNRYGYTF. The CDR3 coding sequence is TGTGCCAGCAGTTTAAATCGGTATGGCTACACCTTC.

This sequence joins TRBV7-2 and TRBJ2-2; D is unclear. V was clipped by 6 bases and J by 0 bases, with 2 bases between them. This CDR3 is built from 12 residues. The V gene's germline CDR1 is SGHTA and CDR2 FQGNSA. The CDR3 DNA reads as TGTGCCAGCAGTACGAACACCGGGGAGCTGTTTTTT. Translation gives CASSTNTGELFF.

V is TRBV2 and J is TRBJ2-5; 7 bases fit TRBD1. The germline gives CDR1 SNHLY, CDR2 FYNNEI. V trimming: 6 bases; J trimming: 1 base; junction bases outside the gene matches: 5. The CDR3 covers 14 residues. CDR3 sequence (DNA): TGTGCCAGCAGAGCGGACAGGCTCCAAGAGACCCAGTACTTC. It is translated as CASRADRLQETQYF.

This clone was seen a handful of times. The CDR3 loop reads CASSFGGLEEKLFF. The CDR3 region has the DNA TGCGCCAGCAGCTTTGGAGGGTTGGAAGAAAAACTGTTTTTT. The chain uses TRBV5-1 and TRBJ1-4, with D hard to call. This CDR3 is built from 14 residues. Germline V gene data show CDR1 as SGHRS and CDR2 as YFSETQ. Trimming removed 2 bases from V and 8 bases from J, with 13 bases in between.

The V and J genes are TRBV10-1 and TRBJ2-3, with unresolved D. Trimming left V 0 bases short and J 4 bases short, with 11 bases between. The CDR3 is 15 amino acids. CDR1 and CDR2 from the germline V gene are WNHNN and SYGVQD (reference sequence). The CDR3 loop is CASSESDRWADTQYF. In nucleotides, the CDR3 is TGCGCCAGCAGTGAGTCTGACCGGTGGGCAGATACGCAGTATTTT.

In its sample, this clone was seen a few times. The rearrangement uses TRBV5-1 and TRBJ1-6, with a weak D call TRBD1 (5 bases). Germline assignment: CDR1 SGHRS and CDR2 YFSETQ. There are 14 residues in the CDR3. V gave up 0 bases and J gave up 7 bases, with 8 bases separating them. The CDR3 here is CASSLAQENSPLHF. CDR3 in DNA: TGCGCCAGCAGCTTGGCACAGGAGAATTCACCCCTCCACTTT.

V is TRBV2 and J is TRBJ1-2; TRBD1 is a possible D gene (6 bases). Germline assignment: CDR1 SNHLY and CDR2 FYNNEI. Trimming took off 7 bases at V and 0 bases at J, with 6 bases between the two ends. The CDR3 loop spans 12 amino acids. Here the CDR3 reads CASNRANYGYTF. The DNA of the CDR3 is TGTGCCAGCAACAGGGCTAACTATGGCTACACCTTC.